Below, 27 T cell receptor beta chains from the same sample are listed, as sequenced in a study of TIL therapy for anti-PD-1-resistant metastatic lung cancer. Time point denoted: pre-treatment sample, taken before nivolumab and TIL therapy. The libraries were made with immunoSEQ v3. Clones were sequenced by immunoSEQ multiplex PCR, and TCRdb holds only the in-frame ones, with some missing. In the table there are about 60,000 clones, around 68% of which are singletons. The sample was blood, taken at baseline. The receptors were sampled from a person between 25 and 79 years old with non-small cell lung cancer.

Written as DNA, the CDR3 is TGCGCCAGCAGTCAAACAGGGGGCTTTGACTATGGCTACACCTTC. This translates into CASSQTGGFDYGYTF. The chain uses TRBV4-1 and TRBJ1-2; 9 nucleotides line up with TRBD1. The V and J ends lost 6 bases and 3 bases, in that order; junction bases with no gene match: 8. The CDR3 extends over 15 amino acids. CDR1 is MGHRA, CDR2 YSYEKL, per germline.

This clone was seen a handful of times. This CDR3 reads CASSFHLKGGQPQHF. CDR3 coding DNA: TGTGCCAGCAGTTTTCACCTAAAGGGCGGTCAGCCCCAGCATTTT. The chain uses TRBV27 and TRBJ1-5; the D is unclear. The CDR3 has 15 amino acids. Trimming removed 3 bases at V and 6 bases at J, with 15 bases between. The V gene's germline CDR1 is MNHEY and CDR2 SMNVEV (reference sequence).

The J gene is TRBJ2-7, the V gene TRBV15; the match to TRBD1 covers 7 bases. Germline V gene sequence: CDR1 LNHNV, CDR2 YYDKDF (reference sequence). Trimming took 3 bases from V and 4 from J; bases not matched to a gene: 9. The CDR3 has 15 amino acids. CDR3: CATSRGRDSTYEQYF. CDR3 DNA sequence: TGTGCCACCAGCAGGGGCCGGGACAGTACATACGAGCAGTACTTC.

The chain employs TRBV10-2 and TRBJ2-7; the match to TRBD1 covers 8 bases. V lost 6 bases, J lost 6 bases, and 7 bases stayed unmatched. Germline-derived CDR1 and CDR2 are WSHSY and SAAADI. CDR3 size: 13 residues. This CDR3 reads CASSTDRVGEQYF. The CDR3 DNA sequence: TGCGCCAGCAGCACGGACAGGGTAGGCGAGCAGTACTTC.

The chain joins TRBV5-6 to TRBJ1-3; maybe TRBD1 (6 bases). The CDR3 contains 17 residues. With 1 base removed from V and 2 bases from J, the gap between germline ends came to 16 bases. CDR1 is SGHDT, CDR2 YYEEEE, per germline. This CDR3 is CASSLITTGQTGNTIYF. The CDR3 nucleotides are TGTGCCAGCAGCTTGATAACGACAGGCCAAACTGGAAACACCATATATTTT.

The J gene is TRBJ2-3, the V gene TRBV11-2, with D uncertain. The CDR3 runs to 16 residues. CDR1 and CDR2 (germline): SGHAT, FQNNGV. V lost 1 base and J lost 0, with 11 bases in between. CDR3 sequence: CASSLGVAVSTDTQYF. The CDR3, as DNA: TGTGCCAGCAGCTTAGGGGTGGCGGTAAGCACAGATACGCAGTATTTT.

The chain uses TRBV5-6 and TRBJ1-5; no reliable D call. V shed 0 bases and J shed 6 bases, with 7 bases lying between them. The CDR3 totals 13 residues. Looked up from germline, CDR1 is SGHDT and CDR2 is YYEEEE. CDR3 nucleotides: TGTGCCAGCAGCTTGGGGCAGCTTCAGCCCCAGCATTTT. Encoded protein: CASSLGQLQPQHF.

CDR3 nucleotides: TGTGCCAGCAGTGGGGGGGGGACAGATACGCAGTATTTT. Protein product: CASSGGGTDTQYF. This chain joins TRBV28 and TRBJ2-3; TRBD2 agrees at 7 bases. Germline CDR1 is MDHEN and CDR2 is SYDVKM. The CDR3 consists of 13 residues. Trimming took 5 bases from V and 3 from J; bases not matched to a gene: 2.

The V call is TRBV2, the J call TRBJ1-6; 11 bases are shared with TRBD1. The length of the CDR3 is 16 residues. V dropped 8 bases and J dropped 7; count of bases not matched to a gene: 10. Germline lookup yields CDR1 SNHLY and CDR2 FYNNEI. The CDR3 DNA follows: TGTGCCAGCGCTATGGATGGGACAGGGGGAAATTCACCCCTCCACTTT. Its protein is CASAMDGTGGNSPLHF. The full variable domain, with the rest looked up from reference TRBV2 and TRBJ1-6, is EPEVTQTPSHQVTQMGQEVILRCVPISNHLYFYWYRQILGQKVEFLVSFYNNEISEKSEIFDDQFSVERPDGSNFTLKIRSTKLEDSAMYFCASAMDGTGGNSPLHFGNGTRLTVT.

This clone was observed a handful of times. Written as DNA, the CDR3 is TGTGCCAGCAGAAGGAAGAACACTGAAGCTTTCTTT. Translation: CASRRKNTEAFF. The J gene is TRBJ1-1, the V gene TRBV5-6; no firm D call. CDR3 length equals 12 residues. CDR1 and CDR2 from the germline V gene are SGHDT and YYEEEE. Trimming removed 5 bases from V and 1 base from J, with 6 bases in between.

This clone was seen a handful of times. The gene calls are TRBV7-9 and TRBJ2-1, with D perhaps matching TRBD1 (6 bases). CDR1 is SEHNR and CDR2 is FQNEAQ in the germline V gene (reference sequence). The CDR3 spans 14 residues. Trimming took 3 bases from V and 9 from J, leaving 15 bases between them. CDR3 loop: CASSFWTVPSEQFF. The DNA for the CDR3 is TGTGCCAGCAGCTTTTGGACAGTCCCATCTGAGCAGTTCTTC.

This chain connects TRBV9 to TRBJ2-1; tentatively, D is TRBD1 (6 bases). In germline, CDR1 is SGDLS, CDR2 YYNGEE. There are 14 residues in the CDR3. V was shortened by 0 bases and J by 5 bases, with 9 bases between the two germline ends. The CDR3 here is CASSVGQGHNEQFF. CDR3 nucleotide sequence: TGTGCCAGCAGCGTAGGGCAGGGGCACAATGAGCAGTTCTTC.

The chain recombines TRBV29-1 with TRBJ1-2; perhaps TRBD1 as D (5 bases). There are 16 residues in the CDR3. Trimming pared 3 bases from V and 4 bases from J, leaving 21 bases between. In germline, CDR1 is SQVTM, CDR2 ANQGSEA. The CDR3, as DNA: TGCAGCGTTGATAGTCTGGGACTTGCTCCTGCCTATGGCTACACCTTC. Translating gives CSVDSLGLAPAYGYTF. The full variable domain, rest sourced from reference TRBV29-1 and TRBJ1-2, is SAVISQKPSRDICQRGTSLTIQCQVDSQVTMMFWYRQQPGQSLTLIATANQGSEATYESGFVIDKFPISRPNLTFSTLTVSNMSPEDSSIYLCSVDSLGLAPAYGYTFGSGTRLTVV.

This clone was picked up a small number of times. One end of the junction varies from germline; a read error may be responsible. This chain connects TRBV7-7 to TRBJ2-1; 11 nucleotides line up with TRBD2. Germline assignment: CDR1 SSHAT and CDR2 FNYEAQ (reference sequence). This CDR3 contains 13 residues. The CDR3 nucleotides are TGTGCTAGCAGCACCATAGCGGGGGGGGAGCAGTTCTTC. Protein: CASSTIAGGEQFF. The whole variable domain, filled in from reference TRBV7-7 and TRBJ2-1, reads GAGVSQSPRYKVTKRGQDVTLRCDPISSHATLYWYQQALGQGPEFLTYFNYEAQPDKSGLPSDRFSAERPEGSISTLTIQRTEQRDSAMYRCASSTIAGGEQFFGPGTRLTVL.

The V call is TRBV12-5, the J call TRBJ1-5; D may be TRBD1 (6 bases). CDR1 and CDR2 from the germline V gene are LGHNT and FRNRAP. The CDR3 totals 16 residues. The V end was cut by 1 base, the J end by 0 bases, with 10 bases between. The CDR3 loop is CASGLGSGASNQPQHF. Here the CDR3 DNA reads TGTGCTAGTGGTTTGGGTTCAGGGGCTAGCAATCAGCCCCAGCATTTT.

The chain carries TRBV11-1 and TRBJ2-2, with TRBD2 identical over 11 bases. CDR3 size: 15 residues. Trimming took 5 bases from V and 4 from J; bases not matched to a gene: 3. Germline lookup yields CDR1 SGHAT and CDR2 FQDESV (reference sequence). CDR3 sequence: CASSRLAGSTGELFF. The CDR3 DNA reads as TGTGCCAGCAGCCGACTAGCGGGATCCACCGGGGAGCTGTTTTTT.

The chain recombines TRBV11-3 with TRBJ2-7; TRBD2 matches at 9 bases. CDR1 is SGHNT and CDR2 is YENEEA in the germline V gene. J lost 4 bases, V lost 5 bases, and 9 bases had no gene match. This CDR3 is built from 15 residues. CDR3 in amino acids: CASSQRGVPVYEQYF. In DNA form, the CDR3 reads TGTGCCAGCAGCCAGCGGGGGGTTCCTGTGTACGAGCAGTACTTC.

The genes are TRBV6-5 and TRBJ2-1, with TRBD1 matching over 10 bases. This CDR3 spans 14 amino acids. Germline CDR1 MNHEY, CDR2 SVGAGI. V shed 6 bases and J 6 bases; nucleotides not matched to a gene: 5. CDR3 protein: CASRTGGPGNEQFF. The CDR3 nucleotides are TGTGCCAGCAGGACAGGGGGCCCTGGCAATGAGCAGTTCTTC.

This clone was detected once. This chain joins TRBV2 and TRBJ2-3; 10 bases are a match to TRBD1. Germline lookup yields CDR1 SNHLY and CDR2 FYNNEI. The CDR3 has 17 amino acids. V lost 0 bases and J lost 1; bases outside the gene matches: 4. The chain's CDR3 is CASSEAGTGEGTDTQYF. The DNA of the CDR3 is TGTGCCAGCAGTGAAGCGGGGACAGGGGAAGGCACAGATACGCAGTATTTT.

V is TRBV7-9 and J is TRBJ2-3, with D perhaps TRBD2 (6 bases). Germline V gene data show CDR1 as SEHNR and CDR2 as FQNEAQ (reference sequence). This CDR3 is built from 15 residues. V was cut by 6 bases and J by 6 bases, with 19 bases left in between. CDR3 sequence reads: CASSTRTGVWDTQYF. The CDR3 bases are TGTGCCAGCAGTACACGAACGGGAGTGTGGGATACGCAGTATTTT.

This rearrangement joins TRBV9 to TRBJ1-2; D is unresolved. This CDR3 comprises 13 residues. The V end lost 0 bases, the J end lost 2 bases, and 5 bases lay between the germline ends. The V gene's germline CDR1 is SGDLS and CDR2 YYNGEE. CDR3 amino acids: CASSVGLNYGYTF. For the CDR3, the DNA is TGTGCCAGCAGCGTAGGGCTAAACTATGGCTACACCTTC.

The CDR3 region is CSVGEGQGGPYEQYF. The CDR3, as DNA: TGCAGCGTCGGGGAGGGACAGGGGGGCCCCTACGAGCAGTACTTC. This chain links TRBV29-1 with TRBJ2-7; 11 positions match TRBD1. Germline lookup yields CDR1 SQVTM and CDR2 ANQGSEA. CDR3 size: 15 residues. Trimming removed 6 bases from V and 2 bases from J; junction bases left unmatched: 9.

V gene TRBV7-6 combines with J gene TRBJ1-1; TRBD1 matches at 8 bases. V lost 1 base and J lost 1; bases outside the gene matches: 8. Germline CDR1 is SGHVS and CDR2 is FNYEAQ. The CDR3 spans 17 residues. CDR3 sequence reads: CASSLGWGGQGNTEAFF. CDR3 coding DNA: TGTGCCAGCAGCTTAGGTTGGGGCGGACAGGGGAACACTGAAGCTTTCTTT.

V and J are TRBV7-9 and TRBJ2-2; the D call may be TRBD1 or TRBD2 (5 bases each). The CDR3 consists of 15 residues. Per germline, CDR1 SEHNR and CDR2 FQNEAQ (reference sequence). Trimming removed 4 bases from V and 7 bases from J, with 16 bases in between. Here the CDR3 reads CASSSSGPSNGELFF. The CDR3 nucleotides read TGTGCCAGCAGCTCCTCGGGGCCTTCTAACGGGGAGCTGTTTTTT.

The gene calls are TRBV7-9 and TRBJ2-5; D gene uncertain. Germline V gene sequence: CDR1 SEHNR, CDR2 FQNEAQ (reference sequence). Deletions cut 1 base from V and 3 bases from J, with 12 bases between. The length of the CDR3 is 15 residues. As DNA, the CDR3 is TGTGCCAGCAGCTTAGACATCGGGCTGAAAGAGACCCAGTACTTC. It encodes CASSLDIGLKETQYF.

The genes are TRBV5-8 and TRBJ1-6; D is unclear. This CDR3 has 15 amino acids. CDR1 is SGHTS, CDR2 YDEGEE, per germline. Deletions cut 0 bases from V and 0 bases from J, with 4 bases between. The CDR3 region has the DNA TGTGCCAGCAGCTTGGAGAGCTCCTATAATTCACCCCTCCACTTT. Translation: CASSLESSYNSPLHF.

This clone was detected once. This chain joins TRBV10-3 and TRBJ2-7; D may be TRBD2 (6 bases). The CDR3 totals 14 residues. Deletions cut 2 bases from V and 3 bases from J, with 11 bases between. CDR1 is ENHRY and CDR2 is SYGVKD in the germline V gene. The CDR3 protein is CAISEEGAGYEQYF. The CDR3 nucleotides are TGTGCCATCAGTGAGGAGGGAGCGGGCTACGAGCAGTACTTC.